This TCR beta chain emerged from a study of T cells in Graves' hyperthyroidism and ophthalmopathy. For the study at large: Before any treatment, at initial diagnosis, peripheral blood was collected.

RNA transcripts served as the template for amplifying TCR beta CDR3 regions. The study used the HTBI primer set for a first-round RT-PCR of the TCR CDR3. From the multiplex PCR reads, TCRdb called clonotypes with MiXCR, one entry per CDR3 protein. The data hold about 110,000 distinct CDR3 sequences, with more than 15% observed a single time. The CDR3 contains 16 residues. The junction had 11 bases not matched to a gene; V was cut back by 6 bases and J by 3 bases. Germline CDR1 reads MNHEY; CDR2 reads SMNVEV (reference sequence). Patients aged 18 to 65 had newly diagnosed hyperthyroidism of under 2 months' duration. Exclusions: uncontrolled infection, other autoimmune disease, pregnancy, lactation. Overall study findings and caveats: Among clonotypes expanded in thyroid above 0.001, most were also found in blood.

This clonotype came up many times. Antigen unknown. The clonotype was recovered from a woman aged 45-59 years with Graves' hyperthyroidism. The material sequenced was blood. J is TRBJ1-5 and V is TRBV27, with 7 bases aligning to TRBD1. The CDR3 reads CASRKTGRVFNQPQHF. In DNA, the CDR3 is TGTGCCAGCAGAAAGACAGGGCGCGTATTCAATCAGCCCCAGCATTTT.